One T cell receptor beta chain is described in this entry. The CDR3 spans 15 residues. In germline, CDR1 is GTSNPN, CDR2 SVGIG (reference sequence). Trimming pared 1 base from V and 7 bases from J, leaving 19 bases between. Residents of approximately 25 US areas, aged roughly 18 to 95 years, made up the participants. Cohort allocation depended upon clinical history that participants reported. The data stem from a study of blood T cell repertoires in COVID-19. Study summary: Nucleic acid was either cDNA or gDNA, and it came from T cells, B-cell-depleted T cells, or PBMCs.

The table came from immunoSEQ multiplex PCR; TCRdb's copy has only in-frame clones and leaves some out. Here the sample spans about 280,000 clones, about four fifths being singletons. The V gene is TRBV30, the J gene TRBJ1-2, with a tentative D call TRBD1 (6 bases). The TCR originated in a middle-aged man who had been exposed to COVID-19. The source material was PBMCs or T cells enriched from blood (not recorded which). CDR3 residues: CAWSAFGRGSSGYTF. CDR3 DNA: TGTGCCTGGAGTGCTTTCGGCAGGGGATCATCTGGCTACACCTTC.